This is a list of T cell receptor beta chains from one sample in a study of blood T cell repertoires in COVID-19. Profiled with immunoSEQ multiplex PCR; TCRdb holds only in-frame clones, not every one. The sample holds 70,000 or so clones, around 80% seen once. The material sequenced was peripheral blood. The source is a middle-aged man with COVID-19, enrolled during active disease. Both conserved end residues are trimmed from each CDR3. Size is stated for part of the rows, as once, few or many counts, or as a class when the clone is expanded.

size	V	J	length	CDR3
few	TRBV18	TRBJ1-5	14	ASSPIGTASNQPQH
-	TRBV5-1	TRBJ1-1	14	ASSLSVGAKRTEAF
-	TRBV14	TRBJ2-5	15	ASSQATDAYGGGTQY
-	TRBV7-8	TRBJ2-1	11	ASRPMILNEQF
-	TRBV5-1	TRBJ2-7	11	ASSLSGTYEQY
-	TRBV27	TRBJ1-1	11	ASSLWAGEKAF
-	TRBV18	TRBJ2-5	11	ASSPGQGETQY
-	TRBV15	TRBJ2-1	14	ATSILSSGTYNEQF
-	TRBV11-3	TRBJ2-2	12	ASSGRTVTGELF
-	TRBV6-2/TRBV6-3	TRBJ1-6	13	ASSYEKRSNSPLH
once	TRBV5-1	TRBJ1-5	12	ASSPGQQGQPQH
-	TRBV29-1	TRBJ2-7	12	SVLSDSTVDEQY
-	TRBV4-2	TRBJ1-5	13	ASSLVGGHNQPQH
-	TRBV30	TRBJ2-5	10	AYSEGWETQY
-	TRBV5-6	TRBJ2-7	15	ASSLFQGGLGIYEQY
-	TRBV9	TRBJ2-2	13	ASGPASGPTGELF
-	TRBV7-9	TRBJ1-1	10	ASSQGGTEAF
few	TRBV5-4	TRBJ1-3	13	ASSPTGGSGNTIY
-	TRBV11-3	TRBJ2-7	11	ASNSRSMNGQY
once	TRBV2	TRBJ2-2	11	ASSVQGTGELF
few	TRBV19	TRBJ2-7	13	ASSKTGWGTYEQY
-	TRBV6-4	TRBJ2-3	13	ASSEAGEGRDTQY
-	TRBV14	TRBJ1-6	12	ASSLRTWGSPLH
-	TRBV19	TRBJ1-4	12	ASTTGDRGEKLF
-	TRBV24-1	TRBJ2-1	14	ATSDPGQGSYNEQF
-	TRBV18	TRBJ1-1	13	ASSLSRAGSTEAF
-	TRBV11-2	TRBJ2-7	16	ASSLDAPGTTYSYEQY
-	TRBV30	TRBJ2-5	12	AWSVTKAGETQY
-	TRBV25-1	TRBJ1-1	13	ASSGGLTGLAEAF
-	TRBV4-3	TRBJ2-7	13	ASSSLAGGPGEQY
-	TRBV7-2	TRBJ1-5	12	ASSPRGSNQPQH
-	TRBV6-5	TRBJ2-1	13	ASSRRLAGANEQF
-	TRBV6-5	TRBJ2-7	10	ASSASSYEQY
few	TRBV5-1	TRBJ2-7	10	ASSNNYDEQY
-	TRBV19	TRBJ1-4	13	ASRRGGVVNEKLF
-	TRBV28	TRBJ1-1	10	ASRDGNTEAF
-	TRBV29-1	TRBJ2-7	12	SVARTSSMGEQY
-	TRBV5-1	TRBJ2-5	14	ASSSLGDRESETQY
-	TRBV7-3	TRBJ2-1	12	ASSLSRDYNEQF
-	TRBV30	TRBJ1-6	13	AWSVRPRVGSPLH
once	TRBV5-1	TRBJ2-3	13	ASSFSSGSGDTQY
-	TRBV24-1	TRBJ2-3	13	ATSNSETSTDTQY
-	TRBV2	TRBJ2-1	11	ASSDLRSNEQF
-	TRBV2	TRBJ1-1	9	ASTGGTEAF
once	TRBV30	TRBJ1-4	12	AWARQGSYEKLF